This T cell receptor beta chain was profiled in a study of cytomegalovirus exposure and HLA in healthy donors. The CDR3 is made up of 15 amino acids. V trimming: 0 bases; J trimming: 7 bases; junction bases outside the gene matches: 4. The germline V gene has CDR1 MDHEN and CDR2 SYDVKM. A word on this clone: Its antigen is undetermined.

Primers included in the PCR were 60 Vbeta and 13 Jbeta primers. Sequenced by immunoSEQ multiplex PCR; TCRdb stores in-frame clones only, minus some. The sample gives more than 200,000 clones, around 85% of which show up once; over 1% is in the top ten. This cohort consisted of healthy bone marrow donors. Whole-study findings and limits: One later analysis reportedly identified an Asian-associated ancestry cluster that showed fewer N-insertions than the roughly 700-donor mean. Roughly even sequencing depth across donors was the assumption behind the presence/absence analyses. Prior analysis indicated that the majority of TCR beta V segments exhibited productivity approximately 87% or approximately 30% of the time.

The specimen sequenced was PBMCs. This sequence originates from a human donor in good health. This chain joins TRBV28 and TRBJ2-1; 9 nucleotides match TRBD2. CDR3 residues: CASSLWREGWNEQFF. CDR3 in DNA: TGTGCCAGCAGTTTATGGCGGGAGGGTTGGAATGAGCAGTTCTTC.